This TCR beta chain stems from a study of cytomegalovirus exposure and HLA in healthy donors. The CDR3 sequence is 12 residues long. V lost 3 bases, J lost 5 bases, and 4 bases stayed unmatched. Germline lookup yields CDR1 GTSNPN and CDR2 SVGIG (reference sequence). 13 Jbeta primers and 60 Vbeta primers were used for the PCR. Sequencing used immunoSEQ multiplex PCR; TCRdb keeps in-frame clones, though not all of them. The sample shows 140,000 to 150,000 clones, around three quarters of them seen only once. The donors were healthy bone marrow donors. The sample holds a few counts of this clone. This TCR was recovered from a man in his forties or fifties in good health and CMV-seronegative. Material for sequencing was PBMCs. The chain combines TRBV30 with TRBJ2-7; 7 nucleotides align to TRBD2. The CDR3 region has the DNA TGTGCCTGGAGGGGAGGGCCTCACGAGCAGTACTTC. It specifies CAWRGGPHEQYF.